The rows below give T cell receptor beta chains drawn from one sample of a study of CD8+CD57+ T cells in acquired aplastic anemia. TCRdb analysed the reads with MiXCR anew, one entry per CDR3 protein. The sample holds under 150,000 distinct CDR3 sequences, 41% seen once. The sample was sorted CD4+, CD8+, or CD8+CD57+ T cells (not recorded which) from PBMCs. The receptors derive from a human donor in good health, serving as a control. CDR3s leave out the opening cysteine and the closing phenylalanine or tryptophan.

v_gene	j_gene	len	CDR3aa
TRBV7-2	TRBJ1-6	14	VSSLTGSSYNSPLH
TRBV29-1	TRBJ2-7	10	SLAGRYYEQY
TRBV9	TRBJ1-4	16	ASSSGTRGKTTNEKLF
TRBV6-1	TRBJ1-1	13	ASSDKRGGNTEAF
TRBV7-9	TRBJ1-6	13	ASSPTGTDNSPLH
TRBV3-1	TRBJ2-2	12	ASTPGGGRAELF
TRBV20-1	TRBJ2-7	10	SANLNHDEQY
TRBV7-8	TRBJ2-7	11	ASSNNRVYEQY
TRBV5-1	TRBJ2-3	13	ASSLEGQATDTQY
TRBV11-2	TRBJ2-1	13	ASSLTSGRRNEQF
TRBV10-3	TRBJ2-3	13	AISETSGRSDTQY
TRBV29-1	TRBJ1-2	10	SVKGANYGYT
TRBV15	TRBJ2-7	14	ATSSLTGGRAVNQY
TRBV9	TRBJ1-1	9	ASSGYSEAF
TRBV19	TRBJ1-5	14	ASSVTGTGAHLPQH
TRBV12-3/TRBV12-4	TRBJ1-1	15	ASSLAGGQGVDTEAF
TRBV19	TRBJ1-1	16	ASSRIGGLFESNTEAF
TRBV15	TRBJ1-1	11	ATTHLTNTEAF
TRBV19	TRBJ2-7	12	ASQQRGMEGEQY
TRBV9	TRBJ2-6	12	ASSGRSGANVLT
TRBV5-8	TRBJ2-7	12	ASSWAGGLYEQY
TRBV30	TRBJ2-1	13	AWSGRRGSYNEQF
TRBV27	TRBJ1-2	11	ASSRGQRYGYT
TRBV10-3	TRBJ2-6	14	AIPRDGPSGANVLT
TRBV6-6	TRBJ2-2	13	ASSYSNLITGELF
TRBV10-3	TRBJ2-7	13	AISDPLQGAGEQY
TRBV19	TRBJ1-3	13	AARTGTSSGNTIY
TRBV29-1	TRBJ1-1	12	SVQGDSWNTEAF
TRBV19	TRBJ1-5	16	ASSNTGTGGFYSQPQH
TRBV20-1	TRBJ1-5	13	SALPGGSSLSSQH
TRBV3-1	TRBJ2-1	12	ANSRQGIINEQF
TRBV7-9	TRBJ1-1	10	ASSFGTGTAF
TRBV7-7	TRBJ2-5	12	ASSSTSGGADQY
TRBV19	TRBJ2-2	13	ASSWTYRSTGELF
TRBV2	TRBJ1-1	12	ASSVKGWSTEAF
TRBV29-1	TRBJ2-3	11	SVGTTRTDTQY
TRBV7-2	TRBJ1-4	12	ASSLSLTDTSLF
TRBV20-1	TRBJ2-7	12	SALGYSGSHEQY